The following is a TCR beta chain sequence with its context. The antigen is unknown. Primers for the PCR totalled 60 Vbeta and 13 Jbeta. The data were produced by immunoSEQ multiplex PCR, yet TCRdb's version contains in-frame clones alone and is incomplete. The repertoire holds about 72,000 clones, 75% to 85% seen once, with under 4% in the top ten. The V gene's germline CDR1 is SGHVS and CDR2 FQNEAQ. Trimming cost V 6 bases and J 2 bases; bases outside gene matches: 3. This CDR3 is built from 14 residues. This record comes from a study of cytomegalovirus exposure and HLA in healthy donors. Study conclusions and caveats: Later analysis suggested most CMV-associated TCR beta chains were HLA-restricted. A later analysis linked a missense variant in DCLRE1C to the trimming of TCR beta V and J genes. The authors listed around 150 TCR beta chains as cytomegalovirus-associated.

The clonotype was recovered from a man in his forties in good health and CMV-seronegative. The chain has TRBV7-8 and TRBJ1-2, with 10 bases identical to TRBD1. The source material was PBMCs. The CDR3 here is CASRGQGLNYGYTF. CDR3 sequence (DNA): TGTGCCAGCAGGGGACAGGGGCTGAACTATGGCTACACCTTC.